The TCR beta chain described here comes from a study of brain metastases from non-small cell lung cancer. Study-wide findings and caveats: Paired brain metastases and primary tumors largely shared TCR repertoires. T-cell infiltration was lower in brain metastases than primaries (P < 0.001).

Trimming left V 5 bases short and J 2 bases short, with 10 bases between. Germline loops: CDR1 SGHTA, CDR2 FQGNSA. CDR3 size: 14 residues. A remark on this clone: The antigen is unknown.

Clones were read by immunoSEQ multiplex PCR, and TCRdb kept only the in-frame ones, dropping some. This table holds around 2,200 clones, approximately 82% found once. Sequenced material: primary lung tumor tissue. This receptor was obtained from a donor aged 40 or over with non-small cell lung cancer. The V gene is TRBV7-2, the J gene TRBJ1-3; D possibly corresponds to TRBD1 (5 bases). CDR3 coding DNA: TGTGCCAGCAGCCGGGGACCGCCTGGAAACACCATATATTTT. This codes for CASSRGPPGNTIYF.